A single sample is the source of the 30 T cell receptor beta chains below, sequenced in a study of T cells in Graves' hyperthyroidism and ophthalmopathy. The TCR beta CDR3 regions underwent amplification using RNA transcripts as the source. Using the HTBI primer set, a first-round RT-PCR was run on the TCR CDR3. TCRdb recomputed calls from the multiplex PCR reads with MiXCR, one row per CDR3 protein. The profile covers about 360,000 distinct CDR3 sequences, with around 14% appearing a single time and around 9.2% taken by the ten largest. Material for sequencing was blood. These receptors all stem from a woman younger than 35 with Graves' hyperthyroidism.

This clonotype has a count of ten or more. The chain couples TRBV12-3 or TRBV12-4 to TRBJ1-5; D is possibly TRBD1 (5 bases). The length of the CDR3 is 15 residues. The V end was cut by 2 bases, the J end by 1 base, with 9 bases between. CDR3 sequence (DNA): TGTGCCAGCAGTTTAACCGGGGGGAGCAATCAGCCCCAGCATTTT. Protein: CASSLTGGSNQPQHF.

V usage is TRBV6-9 and J usage is TRBJ1-5; D is uncertain. The CDR3 sequence is 14 residues long. Trimming took off 4 bases at V and 5 bases at J, with 12 bases between the two ends. Germline loops: CDR1 MNHGY, CDR2 SVAAGI. Here the CDR3 reads CASSSPGVDQPQHF. Here the CDR3 DNA reads TGTGCCAGCAGTTCACCCGGCGTAGATCAGCCCCAGCATTTT.

This clonotype showed up many times. The chain joins TRBV2 to TRBJ2-7; D possibly corresponds to TRBD2 (5 bases). CDR1 and CDR2 (germline): SNHLY, FYNNEI. V was clipped by 4 bases and J by 6 bases, with 22 bases between them. This CDR3 is built from 16 residues. The chain's CDR3 is CASSGKGRAFGSEQYF. CDR3 bases: TGTGCCAGCAGTGGAAAAGGACGGGCTTTTGGGAGCGAGCAGTACTTC.

The table lists this clonotype with many counts. This chain uses TRBV7-8 with TRBJ1-5; D is possibly TRBD1 (6 bases). This CDR3 is built from 14 residues. Germline values: CDR1 SGHVS, CDR2 FQNEAQ. V lost 5 bases and J lost 2, with 10 bases in between. This chain's CDR3 is CASSKKGGNQPQHF. CDR3 nucleotides: TGTGCCAGCAGCAAAAAGGGGGGCAATCAGCCCCAGCATTTT.

This clonotype was counted at least ten times. This chain joins TRBV18 and TRBJ2-1; the match to TRBD2 covers 9 bases. The CDR3 runs to 17 residues. V lost 4 bases and J lost 6; bases outside the gene matches: 13. Germline V gene data show CDR1 as KGHSH and CDR2 as LQKENI. The CDR3 protein is CASSRTQAGGPLNEQFF. For the CDR3, the DNA is TGTGCCAGCTCACGTACACAAGCGGGGGGCCCCCTCAATGAGCAGTTCTTC.

This chain uses TRBV2 with TRBJ2-5; TRBD2 agrees at 10 bases. The CDR3 loop spans 15 amino acids. Per germline, CDR1 SNHLY and CDR2 FYNNEI. V lost 7 bases to trimming and J lost 2 bases; unmatched junction nucleotides: 7. CDR3 sequence: CASIRSSGGQETQYF. The CDR3 nucleotides read TGTGCCAGCATAAGATCTAGCGGGGGTCAAGAGACCCAGTACTTC.

The table lists this clonotype with many counts. The chain couples TRBV2 to TRBJ2-5; 7 nucleotides line up with TRBD1. Per the germline V gene, CDR1 is SNHLY and CDR2 is FYNNEI. CDR3 length: 14 residues. Trimming cost V 2 bases and J 5 bases; bases outside gene matches: 5. The DNA of the CDR3 is TGTGCCAGCAGTGAAAGGGACAGCTGGGAGACCCAGTACTTC. Its translation is CASSERDSWETQYF.

In its sample, this clonotype was seen many times. V is TRBV10-3 and J is TRBJ2-1, with TRBD1 matching 12 bases. The CDR3 runs to 14 residues. Germline V CDR1 and CDR2: ENHRY, SYGVKD. V lost 10 bases, J lost 10 bases, and 11 bases stayed unmatched. The CDR3 region has the DNA TGTGCCACCACACCGGGACAGGGGGCAGAGGAGCAGTTCTTC. It specifies CATTPGQGAEEQFF.

This clonotype was detected many times. V usage is TRBV28 and J usage is TRBJ2-7; 8 nucleotides agree with TRBD1. This CDR3 is 14 amino acids long. Germline V gene sequence: CDR1 MDHEN, CDR2 SYDVKM. With V trimmed by 4 bases and J by 2 bases, 4 bases remained unmatched. The CDR3 DNA sequence: TGTGCCAGCAGTTGGACAGGGAAAACCTACGAGCAGTACTTC. This codes for CASSWTGKTYEQYF.

The chain has TRBV6-1 and TRBJ1-3; 9 nucleotides match TRBD1. The CDR3 extends over 18 amino acids. Germline loops: CDR1 MNHNS, CDR2 SASEGT. The J segment lost 2 bases and the V segment lost 1 base, leaving 9 bases of the junction unmatched. The CDR3 DNA is TGTGCCAGCAGTGAAGTGGAGGACAGGGGAGCTACTGGAAACACCATATATTTT. Amino acid sequence: CASSEVEDRGATGNTIYF.

This clonotype showed up many times. V usage is TRBV2 and J usage is TRBJ2-3; tentative D call: TRBD2 (6 bases). CDR3 length: 15 amino acids. V lost 7 bases and J lost 4, with 18 bases in between. CDR1 is SNHLY and CDR2 is FYNNEI in the germline V gene. For the CDR3, the DNA is TGTGCCAGCAAGAACCGGGGAGGCGGGGCAGATACGCAGTATTTT. It translates to CASKNRGGGADTQYF.

At least ten counts were recorded for this clonotype. The V call is TRBV20-1, the J call TRBJ2-7; D possibly uses TRBD1 or TRBD2 (5 bases each). The germline V gene encodes CDR1 DFQATT and CDR2 SNEGSKA (reference sequence). V lost 3 bases and J 4 bases, leaving 19 bases between the germline ends. The CDR3 length is 15 residues. This chain's CDR3 is CSASPQGDGLYEQYF. In nucleotides, the CDR3 is TGCAGTGCTAGCCCGCAAGGGGACGGTTTATACGAGCAGTACTTC.

This chain joins TRBV29-1 and TRBJ2-7, with 7 nucleotides matching TRBD2. There are 13 residues in the CDR3. J gave up 7 bases and V 5 bases, and 11 bases lay outside the gene matches. Germline lookup yields CDR1 SQVTM and CDR2 ANQGSEA. CDR3 amino acids: CSVRRGGGNEQYF. CDR3 coding DNA: TGCAGCGTTAGGCGGGGCGGGGGAAATGAGCAGTACTTC.

This clonotype was recorded at least ten times. The genes are TRBV18 and TRBJ1-2, with TRBD1 identical over 9 bases. Trimming cost V 6 bases and J 4 bases; bases outside gene matches: 15. The CDR3 runs to 17 residues. Germline values: CDR1 KGHSH, CDR2 LQKENI. In nucleotides, the CDR3 is TGTGCCAGCTCCCCCGGAGTTGGGACAGGGAACCTCTATGGCTACACCTTC. Translation: CASSPGVGTGNLYGYTF.

This clonotype was seen a few times. The genes are TRBV6-1 and TRBJ2-1; no reliable D call. Trimming took off 6 bases at V and 12 bases at J, with 15 bases between the two ends. The CDR3 extends over 12 amino acids. The germline CDR1 and CDR2 sequences are MNHNS and SASEGT. The CDR3 nucleotides are TGTGCCAGCAGCGACGGGTTTATCGGGCAGTTCTTC. Encoded protein: CASSDGFIGQFF.

This clonotype was observed a few times. The rearrangement links TRBV15 to TRBJ2-6; D might be TRBD2 (6 bases). Germline CDR1 and CDR2: LNHNV and YYDKDF (reference sequence). The V and J ends lost 0 bases and 0 bases respectively, with 12 bases between them. There are 18 residues in the CDR3. This chain's CDR3 is CATSREEGPSSGANVLTF. The CDR3 nucleotides read TGTGCCACCAGCAGAGAGGAGGGACCTAGCTCTGGGGCCAACGTCCTGACTTTC.

This clonotype was observed many times. This chain connects TRBV7-2 to TRBJ2-3, with TRBD1 as a possible D gene (5 bases). In germline, CDR1 is SGHTA, CDR2 FQGNSA. The CDR3 loop spans 15 amino acids. The ends were cut back, 5 bases at V and 5 bases at J, with 17 bases in the middle. CDR3 bases: TGTGCCAGCAGCATACAGACAGCTGCGGAAGATACGCAGTATTTT. It translates to CASSIQTAAEDTQYF.

This chain uses TRBV19 with TRBJ2-3, with 9 bases fitting TRBD2. Germline values: CDR1 LNHDA, CDR2 SQIVND (reference sequence). There are 16 residues in the CDR3. Trimming at V came to 5 bases and at J to 1 base, leaving 7 bases not matched to a gene. In DNA form, the CDR3 reads TGTGCCAGTAGTCCTTACTTAGCGGGGGGCACAGATACGCAGTATTTT. This codes for CASSPYLAGGTDTQYF.

This clonotype was counted at least ten times. The genes are TRBV27 and TRBJ2-2; unclear D gene. Germline V gene lookup returns CDR1 MNHEY and CDR2 SMNVEV (reference sequence). The CDR3 sequence is 13 residues long. V was cut by 7 bases and J by 4 bases, with 10 bases left in between. CDR3 protein: CASTPGFTGELFF. Written as DNA, the CDR3 is TGTGCCAGCACCCCGGGCTTCACCGGGGAGCTGTTTTTT.

This clonotype has just a few counts. The chain combines TRBV6-1 with TRBJ1-4; D call uncertain. Trimming took 0 bases from V and 10 from J, leaving 6 bases between them. Germline V lookup: CDR1 MNHNS, CDR2 SASEGT. The CDR3 spans 12 residues. The DNA for the CDR3 is TGTGCCAGCAGTGAAGCATTTGGAAAACTGTTTTTT. Amino acid sequence: CASSEAFGKLFF.

This clonotype was detected many times. This chain joins TRBV27 and TRBJ1-6; maybe TRBD1 (6 bases). Trimming took 6 bases from V and 0 from J, leaving 12 bases between them. The germline V gene has CDR1 MNHEY and CDR2 SMNVEV (reference sequence). This CDR3 contains 16 residues. The CDR3 loop is CASRATGSSYNSPLHF. CDR3 sequence (DNA): TGTGCCAGCAGAGCGACAGGTAGCTCCTATAATTCACCCCTCCACTTT.

The chain links TRBV30 to TRBJ2-2, with 7 bases aligning to TRBD1. The CDR3 has 13 residues. Germline V gives CDR1 GTSNPN, CDR2 SVGIG (reference sequence). V lost 4 bases and J lost 5; bases outside the gene matches: 4. The CDR3, as DNA: TGTGCCTGGACAGGGGGTCGGACCGGGGAGCTGTTTTTT. Translation: CAWTGGRTGELFF.

The chain is built from TRBV2 and TRBJ2-4; D uncertain. Trimming left V 5 bases short and J 6 bases short, with 5 bases between. CDR1 SNHLY and CDR2 FYNNEI come from the germline V gene. CDR3 length equals 11 residues. The CDR3, as DNA: TGTGCCAGCAGTACGACAAACATTCAGTACTTC. This codes for CASSTTNIQYF.

Only a few counts were recorded for this clonotype. The chain has TRBV4-3 and TRBJ2-2; possible D gene TRBD1, 6 bases. Per germline, CDR1 LGHNA and CDR2 YSLEER. The germline V and J ends were trimmed by 4 bases and 4 bases, with 13 bases remaining between them. CDR3 length: 15 amino acids. For the CDR3, the DNA is TGCGCCAGCAGCCGCGGACAGTGGAGCACCGGGGAGCTGTTTTTT. It specifies CASSRGQWSTGELFF.

This clonotype has ten or more counts. This rearrangement joins TRBV5-6 to TRBJ2-1, with D possibly called TRBD1 or TRBD2 (5 bases each). V was trimmed by 4 bases and J by 8 bases, leaving 13 bases between them. This CDR3 comprises 13 residues. Per the germline V gene, CDR1 is SGHDT and CDR2 is YYEEEE. The CDR3 protein is CASSPAWGYEQFF. The CDR3 region has the DNA TGTGCCAGCAGCCCCGCCTGGGGGTATGAGCAGTTCTTC.

J is TRBJ1-1 and V is TRBV6-1; D is uncertain. Trimming shortened V by 7 bases and J by 5 bases, and 17 bases separated the two germline ends. Germline loops: CDR1 MNHNS, CDR2 SASEGT. This CDR3 is 14 amino acids long. The CDR3 sequence: CASNREVGDTEAFF. The CDR3 nucleotides read TGTGCCAGCAACAGAGAGGTTGGCGATACTGAAGCTTTCTTT.

V is TRBV19 and J is TRBJ1-6; no definite D call. This CDR3 contains 14 residues. The germline V gene encodes CDR1 LNHDA and CDR2 SQIVND (reference sequence). The ends were cut back, 3 bases at V and 6 bases at J, with 9 bases in the middle. The CDR3 loop is CASSMEGSNSPLHF. The CDR3 DNA reads as TGTGCCAGTAGTATGGAGGGAAGTAATTCACCCCTCCACTTT.

This clonotype came up many times. The chain links TRBV6-2 or TRBV6-3 to TRBJ2-1; TRBD2 might be the D (7 bases). The length of the CDR3 is 15 residues. Germline-derived CDR1 and CDR2 are MNHEY and SVGEGT. V was trimmed by 6 bases and J by 5 bases, leaving 17 bases between them. CDR3 protein: CASRSGGAANNEQFF. The CDR3 DNA reads as TGTGCCAGCAGGTCGGGGGGCGCGGCAAACAATGAGCAGTTCTTC.

This clonotype was counted between two and nine times. V is TRBV2 and J is TRBJ1-4, with a weak D call TRBD1 (5 bases). Germline V gene lookup returns CDR1 SNHLY and CDR2 FYNNEI. The CDR3 is 13 residues long. Between the trimmed V and J ends, which lost 7 bases and 6 bases, there was a span of 12 bases. This CDR3 reads CASKSGRDEKLFF. CDR3 in DNA: TGTGCCAGCAAGTCAGGGCGGGATGAAAAACTGTTTTTT.

This chain connects TRBV6-2 or TRBV6-3 to TRBJ2-3; the match to TRBD1 covers 8 bases. J gave up 6 bases and V 6 bases, and 11 bases lay outside the gene matches. Germline CDR1 reads MNHEY; CDR2 reads SVGEGT. The CDR3 length is 15 residues. The CDR3 region has the DNA TGTGCCAGCAGCCGCGACAGGGGCGGGTATGATACGCAGTATTTT. It translates to CASSRDRGGYDTQYF.